What follows is one T cell receptor (beta chain) and its context. Time point reported: peripheral blood 6 weeks after treatment start. Data came from immunoSEQ multiplex PCR; TCRdb stores just in-frame clones and leaves some out. Of tens of thousands of clones in the sample, 88% are singletons; the top ten hold about 10%. This sample was taken from a study of PD-L1 blockade in urothelial cancer. Study at large: Patients had been given 0 to 3 earlier chemotherapy regimens.

Sequenced here: PBMCs, sampled around atezolizumab (anti-PD-L1) treatment. This clonotype was sampled from a man aged 55 to 70 with urothelial cancer.

The CDR3 nucleotides read TGTGCCTGGAGTAGTCAGGGTAACACTGAAGCTTTCTTT. Protein: CAWSSQGNTEAFF. The chain is built from TRBV30 and TRBJ1-1; TRBD1 might be the D (5 bases). The CDR3 runs to 13 residues. The germline CDR1 and CDR2 sequences are GTSNPN and SVGIG (reference sequence). Trimming pared 2 bases from V and 2 bases from J, leaving 9 bases between.